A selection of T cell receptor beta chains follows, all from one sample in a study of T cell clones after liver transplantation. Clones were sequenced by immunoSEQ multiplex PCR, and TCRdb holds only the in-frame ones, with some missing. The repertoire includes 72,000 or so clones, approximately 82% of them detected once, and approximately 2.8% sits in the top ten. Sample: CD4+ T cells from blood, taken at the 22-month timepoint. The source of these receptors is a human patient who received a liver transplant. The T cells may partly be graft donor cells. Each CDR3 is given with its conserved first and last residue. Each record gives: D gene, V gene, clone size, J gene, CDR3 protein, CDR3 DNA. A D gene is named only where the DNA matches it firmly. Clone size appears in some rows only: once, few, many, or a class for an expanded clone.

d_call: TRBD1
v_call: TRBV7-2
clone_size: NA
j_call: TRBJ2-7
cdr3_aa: CASSLVTGDYEQYF
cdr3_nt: TGTGCCAGCAGCTTAGTGACAGGGGACTACGAGCAGTACTTC

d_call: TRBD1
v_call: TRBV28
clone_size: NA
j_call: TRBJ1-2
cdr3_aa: CASSPKVGTGNYGYTF
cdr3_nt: TGTGCCAGCAGCCCCAAGGTTGGGACAGGGAACTATGGCTACACCTTC

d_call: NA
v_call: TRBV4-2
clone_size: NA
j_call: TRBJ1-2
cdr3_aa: CASGQGGNDYGYTF
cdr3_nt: TGTGCCAGCGGCCAGGGAGGGAACGACTATGGCTACACCTTC

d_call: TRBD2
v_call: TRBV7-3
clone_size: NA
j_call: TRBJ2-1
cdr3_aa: CASSLGLAGGPANEQFF
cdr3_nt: TGTGCCAGCAGCTTGGGACTAGCGGGGGGGCCCGCCAATGAGCAGTTCTTC

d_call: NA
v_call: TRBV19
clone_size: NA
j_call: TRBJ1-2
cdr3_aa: CASSTIWGGDGYTF
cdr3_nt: TGTGCCAGTAGTACTATATGGGGTGGGGATGGCTACACCTTC

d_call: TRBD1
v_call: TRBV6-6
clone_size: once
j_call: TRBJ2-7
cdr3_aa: CASSWSPGGEQYF
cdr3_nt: TGTGCCAGCAGTTGGTCCCCAGGGGGCGAGCAGTACTTC

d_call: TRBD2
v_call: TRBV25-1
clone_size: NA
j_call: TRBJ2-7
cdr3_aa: CASSEVQAGVYEQYF
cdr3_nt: TGTGCCAGCAGTGAAGTTCAGGCGGGAGTCTACGAGCAGTACTTC

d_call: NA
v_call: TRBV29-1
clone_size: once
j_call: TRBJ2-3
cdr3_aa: CSVVKPPPSTDTQYF
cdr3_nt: TGCAGCGTTGTAAAGCCACCACCTAGCACAGATACGCAGTATTTT

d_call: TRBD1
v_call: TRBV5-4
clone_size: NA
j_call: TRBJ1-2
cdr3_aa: CASSRKAGTGKNYGYTF
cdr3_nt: TGTGCCAGCAGCAGAAAAGCCGGGACAGGGAAGAACTATGGCTACACCTTC

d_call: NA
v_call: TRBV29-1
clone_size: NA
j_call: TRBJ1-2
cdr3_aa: CSPDDGGVYGYTF
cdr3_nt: TGCAGCCCCGACGACGGGGGCGTCTATGGCTACACCTTC

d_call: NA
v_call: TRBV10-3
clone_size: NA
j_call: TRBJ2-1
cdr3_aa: CAIRAREILDEQFF
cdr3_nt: TGTGCCATCAGGGCCCGGGAGATTTTGGATGAGCAGTTCTTC

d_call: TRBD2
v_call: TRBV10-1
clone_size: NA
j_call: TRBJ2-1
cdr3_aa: CARKASGTWDEQFF
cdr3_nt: TGCGCCAGAAAGGCTAGCGGGACCTGGGATGAGCAGTTCTTC

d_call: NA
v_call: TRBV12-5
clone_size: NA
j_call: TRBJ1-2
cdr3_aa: CASGPYGAAKNGYTF
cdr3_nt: TGTGCTAGTGGCCCCTACGGGGCAGCTAAGAATGGCTACACCTTC

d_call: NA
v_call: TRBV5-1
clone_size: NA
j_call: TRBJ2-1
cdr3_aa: CASSLGNSWGNEQFF
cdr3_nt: TGCGCCAGCAGCTTAGGAAACAGCTGGGGCAATGAGCAGTTCTTC

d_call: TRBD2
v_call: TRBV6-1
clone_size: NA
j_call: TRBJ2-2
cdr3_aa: CASSGRTSGGATNTGELFF
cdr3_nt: TGTGCCAGCAGTGGACGGACTAGCGGGGGGGCCACGAACACCGGGGAGCTGTTTTTT

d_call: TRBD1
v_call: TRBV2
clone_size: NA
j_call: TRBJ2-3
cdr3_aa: CASLLAGQGATDTQYF
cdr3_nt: TGTGCCAGCCTTCTAGCCGGACAGGGGGCCACAGATACGCAGTATTTT

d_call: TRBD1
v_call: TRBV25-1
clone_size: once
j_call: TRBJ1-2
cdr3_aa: CASSDRGQEEGYTF
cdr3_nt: TGTGCCAGCAGTGACCGGGGACAGGAAGAAGGCTACACCTTC

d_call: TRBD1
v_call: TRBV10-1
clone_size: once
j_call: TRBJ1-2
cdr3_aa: CASKRTGRGYTF
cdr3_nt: TGCGCCAGCAAGAGGACAGGCAGAGGCTACACCTTC

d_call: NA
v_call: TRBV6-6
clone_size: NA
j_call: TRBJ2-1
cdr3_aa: CASTPGGPGYNEQFF
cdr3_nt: TGTGCCAGCACTCCCGGAGGGCCAGGCTACAATGAGCAGTTCTTC

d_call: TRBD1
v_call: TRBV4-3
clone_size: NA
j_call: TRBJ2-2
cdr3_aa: CASSQASGTGDRTGELFF
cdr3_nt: TGCGCCAGCAGCCAAGCCTCCGGGACAGGGGATCGCACCGGGGAGCTGTTTTTT

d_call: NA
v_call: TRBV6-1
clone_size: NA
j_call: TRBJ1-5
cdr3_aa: CASAEVRNQPQHF
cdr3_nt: TGTGCCAGCGCTGAGGTACGAAATCAGCCCCAGCATTTT

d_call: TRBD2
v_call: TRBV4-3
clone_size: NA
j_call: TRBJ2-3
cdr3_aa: CASSQDPSGGAVTQYF
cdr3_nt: TGCGCCAGCAGCCAAGATCCTAGCGGGGGGGCTGTTACGCAGTATTTT

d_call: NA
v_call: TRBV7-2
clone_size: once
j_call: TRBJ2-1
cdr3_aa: CASSLVGGVWYEQFF
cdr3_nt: TGTGCCAGCAGCTTAGTCGGTGGTGTTTGGTATGAGCAGTTCTTC

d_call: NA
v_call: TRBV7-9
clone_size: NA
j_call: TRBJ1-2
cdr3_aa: CASSIGTSYGYTF
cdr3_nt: TGTGCCAGCAGCATCGGGACATCCTATGGCTACACCTTC

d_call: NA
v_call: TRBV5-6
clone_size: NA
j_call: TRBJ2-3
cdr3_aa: CASSSPGASTDTQYF
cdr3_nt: TGTGCCAGCAGCTCTCCGGGAGCTAGCACAGATACGCAGTATTTT

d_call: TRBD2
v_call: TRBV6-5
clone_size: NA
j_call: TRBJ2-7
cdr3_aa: CATRSSGELYEQYF
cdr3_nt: TGTGCCACCCGGAGTAGCGGGGAACTATACGAGCAGTACTTC

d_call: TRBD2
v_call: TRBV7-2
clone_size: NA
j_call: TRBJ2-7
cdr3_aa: CASSLVIAGGREQYF
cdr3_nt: TGTGCCAGCAGCTTAGTTATAGCGGGAGGTCGCGAGCAGTACTTC

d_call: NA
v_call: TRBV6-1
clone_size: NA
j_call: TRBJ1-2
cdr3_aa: CASSELSGVRGNYGYTF
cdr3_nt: TGTGCCAGCAGTGAATTATCGGGGGTCAGGGGTAACTATGGCTACACCTTC

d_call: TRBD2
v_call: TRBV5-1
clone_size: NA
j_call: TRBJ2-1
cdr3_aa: CASIASGYTGEQFF
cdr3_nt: TGCGCCAGCATTGCTAGCGGCTATACTGGTGAGCAGTTCTTC

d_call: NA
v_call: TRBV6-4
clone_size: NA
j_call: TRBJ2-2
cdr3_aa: CASSEDLVAGELFF
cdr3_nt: TGTGCCAGCAGCGAGGACCTAGTAGCCGGGGAGCTGTTTTTT

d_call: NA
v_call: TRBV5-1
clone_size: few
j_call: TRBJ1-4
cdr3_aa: CASSLWGSTNEKLFF
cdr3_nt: TGCGCCAGCAGTCTGTGGGGCTCTACTAATGAAAAACTGTTTTTT

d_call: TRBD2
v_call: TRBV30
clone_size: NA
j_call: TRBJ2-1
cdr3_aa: CARDLAGGPGNEQFF
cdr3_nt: TGTGCCCGCGATTTAGCGGGAGGGCCAGGGAATGAGCAGTTCTTC

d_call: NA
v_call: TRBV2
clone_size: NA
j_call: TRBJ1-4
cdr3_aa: CASSSARGPNEKLFF
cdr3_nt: TGTGCCAGCAGCAGCGCCCGCGGGCCTAATGAAAAACTGTTTTTT

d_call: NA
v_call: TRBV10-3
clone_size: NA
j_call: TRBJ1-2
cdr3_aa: CAISKLQETSNYGYTF
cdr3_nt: TGTGCCATCAGCAAACTACAGGAAACTTCTAACTATGGCTACACCTTC

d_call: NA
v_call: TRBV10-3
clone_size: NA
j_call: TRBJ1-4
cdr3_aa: CAISESDFRISEKLFF
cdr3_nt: TGTGCCATCAGTGAGTCGGATTTTAGGATAAGTGAAAAACTGTTTTTT